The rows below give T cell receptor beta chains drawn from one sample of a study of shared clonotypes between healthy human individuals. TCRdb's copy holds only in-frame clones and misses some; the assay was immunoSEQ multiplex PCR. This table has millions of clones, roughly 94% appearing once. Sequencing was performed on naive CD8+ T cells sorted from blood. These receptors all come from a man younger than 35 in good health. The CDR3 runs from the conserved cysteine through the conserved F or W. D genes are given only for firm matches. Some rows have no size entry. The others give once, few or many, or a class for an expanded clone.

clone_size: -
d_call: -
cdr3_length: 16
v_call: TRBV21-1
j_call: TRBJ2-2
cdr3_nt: TGTGCCAGCAGCCACCATACAGGGACGGGGACCGGGGAGCTGTTTTTT
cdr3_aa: CASSHHTGTGTGELFF

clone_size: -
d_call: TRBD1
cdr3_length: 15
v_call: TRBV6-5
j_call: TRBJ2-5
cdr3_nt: TGTGCCAGCAGCACACCCGGGACAGGGGAAGAGACCCAGTACTTC
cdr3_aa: CASSTPGTGEETQYF

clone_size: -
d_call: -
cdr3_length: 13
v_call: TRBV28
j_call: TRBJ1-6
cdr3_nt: TGTGCCAGCAGTTCCCTGGGGTATTCACCCCTCCACTTT
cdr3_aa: CASSSLGYSPLHF

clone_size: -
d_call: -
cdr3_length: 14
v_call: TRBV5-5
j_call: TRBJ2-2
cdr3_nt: TGTGCCAGCAGCTTGGCGCTTGGCACCGGGGAGCTGTTTTTT
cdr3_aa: CASSLALGTGELFF

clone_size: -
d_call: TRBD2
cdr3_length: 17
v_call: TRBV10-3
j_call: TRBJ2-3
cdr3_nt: TGTGCCATCAGTGAGACGGCTAGCGGGGGGGTCGGGGTTACGCAGTATTTT
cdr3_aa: CAISETASGGVGVTQYF

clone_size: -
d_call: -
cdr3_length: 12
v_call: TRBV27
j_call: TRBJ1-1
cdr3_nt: TGTGCCAGCAGTTCTGGGAACACTGAAGCTTTCTTT
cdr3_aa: CASSSGNTEAFF

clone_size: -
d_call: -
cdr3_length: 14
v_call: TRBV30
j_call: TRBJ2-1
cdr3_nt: TGTGCCTGGAGTGTAACGGGATCCTACAATGAGCAGTTCTTC
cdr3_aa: CAWSVTGSYNEQFF

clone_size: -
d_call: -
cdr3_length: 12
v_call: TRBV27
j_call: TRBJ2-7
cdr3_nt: TGTGCCAGCAGTTCTAACGACCGCGAGCAGTACTTC
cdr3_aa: CASSSNDREQYF

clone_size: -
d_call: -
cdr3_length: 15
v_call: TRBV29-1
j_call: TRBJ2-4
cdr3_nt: TGCAGCGCTTGGGAACAGGGATCTGGCAAAAACATTCAGTACTTC
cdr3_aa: CSAWEQGSGKNIQYF

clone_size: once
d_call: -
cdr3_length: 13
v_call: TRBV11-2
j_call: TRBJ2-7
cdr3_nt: TGTGCCAGCAGCCTGGGGACGGGCTACGAGCAGTACTTC
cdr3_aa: CASSLGTGYEQYF

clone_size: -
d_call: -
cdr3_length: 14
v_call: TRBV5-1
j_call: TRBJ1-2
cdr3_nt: TGCGCCAGCAGCTTGGAAAGGAATAGGGAGGGCTACACCTTC
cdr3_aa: CASSLERNREGYTF

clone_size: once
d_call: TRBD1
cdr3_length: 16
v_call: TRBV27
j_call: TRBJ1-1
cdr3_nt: TGTGCCAGCAGCTCACACTGGACAGGAGTGGGCACTGAAGCTTTCTTT
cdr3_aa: CASSSHWTGVGTEAFF

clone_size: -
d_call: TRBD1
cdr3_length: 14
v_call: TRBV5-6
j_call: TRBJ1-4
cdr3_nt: TGTGCCAGCAGCTTCGGACAGGGGAATGAAAAACTGTTTTTT
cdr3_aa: CASSFGQGNEKLFF

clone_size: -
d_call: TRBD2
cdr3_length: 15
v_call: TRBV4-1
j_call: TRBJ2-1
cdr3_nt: TGCGCCAGCAGCCAAGTTAGCGGGAGCTACAATGAGCAGTTCTTC
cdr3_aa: CASSQVSGSYNEQFF

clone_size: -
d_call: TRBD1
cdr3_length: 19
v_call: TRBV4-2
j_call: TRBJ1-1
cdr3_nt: TGTGCCAGCAGCCAGCCACCCGGGACAGGGATTACGGTGAGAGCTGAAGCTTTCTTT
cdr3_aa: CASSQPPGTGITVRAEAFF

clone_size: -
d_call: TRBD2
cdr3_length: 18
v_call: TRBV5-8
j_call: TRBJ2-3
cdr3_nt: TGTGCCAGCAGCTTGGACGGACTAGCGGGAACAATTGTGGATACGCAGTATTTT
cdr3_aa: CASSLDGLAGTIVDTQYF

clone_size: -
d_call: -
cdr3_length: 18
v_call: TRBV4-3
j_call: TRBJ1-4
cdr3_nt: TGCGCCAGCAGCCAAGAAAGGACTGCCGAAGGTACTAATGAAAAACTGTTTTTT
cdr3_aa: CASSQERTAEGTNEKLFF

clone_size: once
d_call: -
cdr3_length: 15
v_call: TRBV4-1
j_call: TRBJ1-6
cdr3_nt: TGCGCCAGCAGCCAAGTTGGCAGCTATAATTCACCCCTCCACTTT
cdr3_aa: CASSQVGSYNSPLHF

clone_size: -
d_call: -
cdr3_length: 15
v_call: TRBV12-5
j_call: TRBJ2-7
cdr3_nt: TGTGCTAGTGGTTCTCCTCCGGGACATTCCTACGAGCAGTACTTC
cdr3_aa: CASGSPPGHSYEQYF

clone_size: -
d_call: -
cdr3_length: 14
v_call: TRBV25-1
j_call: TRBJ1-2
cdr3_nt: TGTGCCAGCAGTGAAGTAGAGAGCTACTATGGCTACACCTTC
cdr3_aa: CASSEVESYYGYTF

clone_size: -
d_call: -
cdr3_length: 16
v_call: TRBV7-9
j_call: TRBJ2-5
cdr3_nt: TGTGCCAGCAGCCTTCCCAGAGAAAACCACCAAGAGACCCAGTACTTC
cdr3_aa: CASSLPRENHQETQYF

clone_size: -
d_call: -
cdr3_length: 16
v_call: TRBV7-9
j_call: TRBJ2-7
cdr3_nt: TGTGCCAGCAGCTTATTCGGCAGGGAGATCATCTACGAGCAGTACTTC
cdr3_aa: CASSLFGREIIYEQYF

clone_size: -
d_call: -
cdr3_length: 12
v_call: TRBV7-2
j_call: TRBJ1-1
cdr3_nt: TGTGCCAGCAGCCAAATTATGACTGAAGCTTTCTTT
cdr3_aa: CASSQIMTEAFF

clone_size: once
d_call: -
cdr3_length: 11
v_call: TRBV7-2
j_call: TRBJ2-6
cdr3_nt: TGTGCCAGCAGCTTAGACTCCGTCCTGACTTTC
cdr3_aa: CASSLDSVLTF

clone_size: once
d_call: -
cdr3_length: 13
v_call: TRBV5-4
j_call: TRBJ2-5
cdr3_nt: TGTGCCAGCAGCACAGAAGTTAGAGAGACCCAGTACTTC
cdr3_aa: CASSTEVRETQYF

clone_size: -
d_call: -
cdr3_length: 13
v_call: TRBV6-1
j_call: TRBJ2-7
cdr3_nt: TGTGCCAGTGCGTATCCCGTTTTCGACGAGCAGTACTTC
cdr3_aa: CASAYPVFDEQYF

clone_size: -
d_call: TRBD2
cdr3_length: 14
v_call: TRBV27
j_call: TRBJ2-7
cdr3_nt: TGTGCCAGCAGTTTCGGGACTAACTTCTACGAGCAGTACTTC
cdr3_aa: CASSFGTNFYEQYF

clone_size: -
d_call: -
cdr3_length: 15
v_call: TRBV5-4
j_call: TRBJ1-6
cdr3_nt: TGTGCCAGCAGCGCGGGCCCAGGCGGGGCTTCACCCCTCCACTTT
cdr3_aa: CASSAGPGGASPLHF

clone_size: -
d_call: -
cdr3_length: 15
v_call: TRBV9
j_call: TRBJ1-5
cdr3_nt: TGTGCCAGCAGCATTGGGACGGAGTTTAATCAGCCCCAGCATTTT
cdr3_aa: CASSIGTEFNQPQHF

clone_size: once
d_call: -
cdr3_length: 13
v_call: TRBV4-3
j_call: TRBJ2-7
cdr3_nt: TGCGCCAGCAGCCCCGTGGGGGGGCGAGAGCAGTACTTC
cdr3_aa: CASSPVGGREQYF

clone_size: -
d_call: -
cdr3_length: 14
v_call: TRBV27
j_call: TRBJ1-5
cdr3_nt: TGTGCCAGCAGTTCTCTCGGTTCGAGTCAGCCCCAGCATTTT
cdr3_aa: CASSSLGSSQPQHF

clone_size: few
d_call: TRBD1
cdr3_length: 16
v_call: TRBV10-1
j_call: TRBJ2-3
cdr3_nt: TGCGCCAGCAGTGATACGATTGGGACAGGAACAGATACGCAGTATTTT
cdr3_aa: CASSDTIGTGTDTQYF

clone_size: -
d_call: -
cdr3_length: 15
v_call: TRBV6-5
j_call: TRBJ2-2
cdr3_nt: TGTGCCAGCAGTTTCGGCCACGGAGGCACCGGGGAGCTGTTTTTT
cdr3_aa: CASSFGHGGTGELFF

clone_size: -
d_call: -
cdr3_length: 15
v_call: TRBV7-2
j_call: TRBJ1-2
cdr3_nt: TGTGCCAGCAGCTTAGGTCCGGTTGTCGGCTATGGCTACACCTTC
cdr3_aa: CASSLGPVVGYGYTF

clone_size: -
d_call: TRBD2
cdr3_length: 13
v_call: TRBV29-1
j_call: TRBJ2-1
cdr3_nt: TGCAGCGGTCTAGCGGGGATATACAATGAGCAGTTCTTC
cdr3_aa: CSGLAGIYNEQFF

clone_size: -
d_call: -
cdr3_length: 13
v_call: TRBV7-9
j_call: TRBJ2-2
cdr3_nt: TGTGCCAGCAGCCCGAGCTTGACCGGGGAGCTGTTTTTT
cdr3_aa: CASSPSLTGELFF

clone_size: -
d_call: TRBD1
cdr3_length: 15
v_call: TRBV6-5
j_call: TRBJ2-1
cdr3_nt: TGTGCCAGCACCCAGTGGCAGGGGGCCTACAATGAGCAGTTCTTC
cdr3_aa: CASTQWQGAYNEQFF

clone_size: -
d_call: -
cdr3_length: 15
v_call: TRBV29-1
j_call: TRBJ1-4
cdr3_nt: TGCAGCGTCCCCAGCGGGCAGGGGATTTATGAAAAACTGTTTTTT
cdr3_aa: CSVPSGQGIYEKLFF

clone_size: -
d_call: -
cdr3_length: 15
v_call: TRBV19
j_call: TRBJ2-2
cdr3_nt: TGTGCCAGTAGTATAGTAGCGACTAACACCGGGGAGCTGTTTTTT
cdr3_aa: CASSIVATNTGELFF

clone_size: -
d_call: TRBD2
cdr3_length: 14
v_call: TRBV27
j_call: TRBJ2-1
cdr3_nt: TGTGCCAGCAGTTTGGGACTAGCGGGATATGAGCAGTTCTTC
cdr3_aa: CASSLGLAGYEQFF

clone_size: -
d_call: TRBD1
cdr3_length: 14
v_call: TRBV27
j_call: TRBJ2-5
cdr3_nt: TGTGCCAGCAGTTTATGGGACAGCCAAGAGACCCAGTACTTC
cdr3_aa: CASSLWDSQETQYF

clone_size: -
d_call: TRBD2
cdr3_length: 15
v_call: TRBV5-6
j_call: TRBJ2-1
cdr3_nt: TGTGCCAGCAGTTTTGGGACTAGCGGTGACCGCGAGCAGTTCTTC
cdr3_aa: CASSFGTSGDREQFF

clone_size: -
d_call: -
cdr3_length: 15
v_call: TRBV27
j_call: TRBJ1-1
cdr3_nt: TGTGCCAGCAGTTTATTGTCCGGGGCGTGGACTGAAGCTTTCTTT
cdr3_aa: CASSLLSGAWTEAFF

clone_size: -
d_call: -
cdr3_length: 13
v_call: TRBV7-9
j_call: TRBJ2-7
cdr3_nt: TGTGCCAGCAGCTCGGGCTACTCCTACGAGCAGTACTTC
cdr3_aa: CASSSGYSYEQYF

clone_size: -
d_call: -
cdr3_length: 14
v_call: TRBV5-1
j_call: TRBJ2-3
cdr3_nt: TGCGCCAGCAGCTTTGGAAGTGATACGGATACGCAGTATTTT
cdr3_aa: CASSFGSDTDTQYF

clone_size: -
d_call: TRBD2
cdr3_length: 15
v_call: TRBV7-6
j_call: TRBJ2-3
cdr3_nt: TGTGCCAGCAGCGCGACTAGCGGATTCACAGATACGCAGTATTTT
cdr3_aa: CASSATSGFTDTQYF

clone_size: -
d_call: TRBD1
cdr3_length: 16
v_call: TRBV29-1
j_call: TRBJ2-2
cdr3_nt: TGCAGCGTGGAAGCGACAGGGGGCCCTTCAGTCGGGGAGCTGTTTTTT
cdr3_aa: CSVEATGGPSVGELFF

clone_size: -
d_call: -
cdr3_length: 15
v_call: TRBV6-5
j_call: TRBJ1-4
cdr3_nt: TGTGCCAGCAGTTACTCGATACGGATGCCTGAAAAACTGTTTTTT
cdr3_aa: CASSYSIRMPEKLFF

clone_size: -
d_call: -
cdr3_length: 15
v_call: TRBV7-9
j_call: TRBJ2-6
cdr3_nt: TGTGCCAGCAGTTTCGTTTTCTCTGGGGCCAACGTCCTGACTTTC
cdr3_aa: CASSFVFSGANVLTF

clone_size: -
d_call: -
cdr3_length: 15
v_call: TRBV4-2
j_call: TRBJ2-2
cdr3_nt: TGTGCCAGCAGCCAAGATCCTGGGGCCGTCGGGGAGCTGTTTTTT
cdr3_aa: CASSQDPGAVGELFF

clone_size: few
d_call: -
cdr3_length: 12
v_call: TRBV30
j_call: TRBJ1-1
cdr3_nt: TGTGCCTGGAGTTACGGGAACACTGAAGCTTTCTTT
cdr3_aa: CAWSYGNTEAFF

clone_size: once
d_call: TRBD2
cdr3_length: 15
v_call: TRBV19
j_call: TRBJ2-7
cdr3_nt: TGTGCCAGTAGTATCGGACTAGCGGGTTCCTACGAGCAGTACTTC
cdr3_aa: CASSIGLAGSYEQYF

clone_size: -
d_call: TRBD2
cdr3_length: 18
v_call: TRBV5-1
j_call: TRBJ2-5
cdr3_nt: TGCGCCAGCAGCTTGGCTAAAGCACTAGCGAACTGGGGGGAGACCCAGTACTTC
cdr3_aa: CASSLAKALANWGETQYF